One and the same sample provided the 6 T cell receptor beta chains below, sequenced in a study of identical twins. TCRdb fed the 5' RACE reads into MiXCR, producing one record per CDR3 protein. This sample has nearly 250,000 distinct CDR3 sequences, with roughly 7% found just once. Another study also made use of these data, one on yellow fever vaccine responses in identical twins.

The specimen was memory (CD45RO+) T cells sorted from blood. These receptors originate from a woman younger than 30 in good health.

This clonotype has only one observation. The rearrangement links TRBV6-1 to TRBJ2-1; no definite D call. The CDR3 totals 11 residues. Trimming stripped 2 bases from V and 10 bases from J, with 6 bases between. Germline loops: CDR1 MNHNS, CDR2 SASEGT. The CDR3 DNA reads as TGTGCCAGCAGTGAACTCCCCGAGCAGTTCTTC. Its protein is CASSELPEQFF.

This clonotype was observed at least ten times. The chain uses TRBV27 and TRBJ1-1; 9 bases are a match to TRBD1. Germline assignment: CDR1 MNHEY and CDR2 SMNVEV (reference sequence). This CDR3 has 14 residues. V dropped 5 bases and J dropped 4; count of bases not matched to a gene: 5. The CDR3 spells CASSARQGVTEAFF. The CDR3 DNA sequence: TGTGCCAGCAGTGCGAGACAGGGGGTCACTGAAGCTTTCTTT.

The V and J genes are TRBV18 and TRBJ2-5; no clear D. This CDR3 is built from 14 residues. Germline values: CDR1 KGHSH, CDR2 LQKENI. V lost 0 bases, J lost 10 bases, and 15 bases lay in between. The chain's CDR3 is CASSPPDPKLGQYF. The DNA of the CDR3 is TGTGCCAGCTCACCACCGGACCCCAAGTTGGGCCAGTACTTC.

This clonotype was observed many times. The rearrangement joins TRBV5-6 to TRBJ1-1, with D unclear. CDR1 is SGHDT, CDR2 YYEEEE, per germline. The CDR3 is made up of 16 amino acids. Trimming left V 4 bases short and J 1 base short, with 17 bases between. DNA of the CDR3: TGTGCCAGCAGCCCGGAACGCCGGACGGCGAACACTGAAGCTTTCTTT. The encoded protein is CASSPERRTANTEAFF. The complete variable domain, with remaining parts taken from reference TRBV5-6 and TRBJ1-1, reads DAGVTQSPTHLIKTRGQQVTLRCSPKSGHDTVSWYQQALGQGPQFIFQYYEEEERQRGNFPDRFSGHQFPNYSSELNVNALLLGDSALYLCASSPERRTANTEAFFGQGTRLTVV.

The CDR3 nucleotides are TGTGCCAGCAGCACCACGACAGGGGGGGTTTTCAATGAGCAGTTCTTC. It is translated as CASSTTTGGVFNEQFF. The chain uses TRBV11-2 and TRBJ2-1; 9 nucleotides agree with TRBD1. The CDR3 spans 16 residues. CDR1 is SGHAT, CDR2 FQNNGV, per germline. The J segment lost 6 bases and the V segment lost 5 bases, leaving 11 bases of the junction unmatched.

This clonotype was recorded many times. The chain is built from TRBV5-5 and TRBJ2-4, with 8 bases that match TRBD2. CDR1 is SGHKS and CDR2 is YYEKEE in the germline V gene (reference sequence). The junction had 7 bases not matched to a gene; V was cut back by 0 bases and J by 2 bases. The CDR3 loop spans 17 amino acids. As DNA, the CDR3 is TGTGCCAGCAGCTTGGATCCGGGACTAGGCTCCAAAAACATTCAGTACTTC. Amino acids: CASSLDPGLGSKNIQYF.